This T cell receptor (beta chain) is drawn from a study of technical replicates of blood from a few donors. Per germline, CDR1 GTSNPN and CDR2 SVGIG (reference sequence). V gave up 1 base and J gave up 4 bases; unmatched junction bases: 12. There are 16 residues in the CDR3. Libraries were prepared by immunoSEQ multiplex PCR; TCRdb keeps only in-frame clonotypes and omits some of them. Altogether approximately 59,000 clones are present, 90% to 95% being singletons, with the ten largest covering about 3%. What was sequenced was PBMCs. This TCR was recovered from a human donor in good health. Some clones in this sample may be carry-over from other donors' samples. The chain couples TRBV30 to TRBJ1-1; TRBD1 matches 7 bases. The CDR3 DNA is TGTGCCTGGAGTGACCCTTCGACAGGGCGATCCACTGAAGCTTTCTTT. It is translated as CAWSDPSTGRSTEAFF. The whole variable domain, remainder taken from reference TRBV30 and TRBJ1-1, is SQTIHQWPATLVQPVGSPLSLECTVEGTSNPNLYWYRQAAGRGLQLLFYSVGIGQISSEVPQNLSASRPQDRQFILSSKKLLLSDSGFYLCAWSDPSTGRSTEAFFGQGTRLTVV.